Following are 18 T cell receptor beta chains from one sample sequenced in a study of T-cell reconstitution after alpha-beta-depleted transplantation in children. Construction of the TCRbeta library involved unique molecular identifiers. MiXCR, applied by TCRdb to the PCR reads, yields one record per CDR3 protein. The profile covers 250,000 to 400,000 distinct CDR3 sequences, with approximately 23% appearing a single time and approximately 9.9% taken by the ten largest. This sample comprised PBMCs, mostly from graft donor cells, obtained 180 days after TCRalphabeta/CD19-depleted stem cell transplant. All receptors come from a male patient younger than 18 who had a stem cell transplant for acute lymphoblastic leukemia, so the T cells may come from the graft donor.

The chain has TRBV28 and TRBJ2-1, with D possibly matching TRBD2 (6 bases). The germline V gene has CDR1 MDHEN and CDR2 SYDVKM. V lost 6 bases and J 3 bases, leaving 24 bases between the germline ends. This CDR3 is 18 amino acids long. The CDR3 region is CASRSRDLFTHRYNEQFF. As DNA, the CDR3 is TGTGCCAGCAGGTCCCGGGACTTGTTTACCCACCGCTACAATGAGCAGTTCTTC.

J is TRBJ2-3 and V is TRBV4-1; 14 bases map to TRBD2. V shed 2 bases, J shed 2 bases, and the junction held 9 bases outside the gene matches. CDR1 and CDR2 from the germline V gene are MGHRA and YSYEKL. The CDR3 runs to 19 residues. CDR3 sequence (DNA): TGCGCCAGCAGCCAAAGCATAGGGGGACTAGCGGGAGTCACAGATACGCAGTATTTT. It translates to CASSQSIGGLAGVTDTQYF.

This clonotype was found a few times. The chain uses TRBV5-1 and TRBJ2-2, with D possibly matching TRBD2 (6 bases). The CDR3 is 14 amino acids. The V end lost 6 bases, the J end lost 3 bases, and 12 bases lay between the germline ends. Germline CDR1 SGHRS, CDR2 YFSETQ. The CDR3: CASNGWEDTGELFF. CDR3 nucleotide sequence: TGCGCCAGCAATGGCTGGGAGGACACCGGGGAGCTGTTTTTT.

The CDR3: CASSLGGNGYTF. CDR3 coding DNA: TGTGCCAGCAGCTTAGGGGGGAATGGCTACACCTTC. The rearrangement uses TRBV11-2 and TRBJ1-2, with D maybe TRBD1 (5 bases). The CDR3 sequence is 12 residues long. Trimming took off 1 base at V and 6 bases at J, with 6 bases between the two ends. Germline V gene lookup returns CDR1 SGHAT and CDR2 FQNNGV. Using reference TRBV11-2 and TRBJ1-2 for the parts outside the CDR3, the full variable domain is EAGVAQSPRYKIIEKRQSVAFWCNPISGHATLYWYQQILGQGPKLLIQFQNNGVVDDSQLPKDRFSAERLKGVDSTLKIQPAKLEDSAVYLCASSLGGNGYTFGSGTRLTVV.

The chain employs TRBV5-1 and TRBJ2-5, with a possible D match to TRBD1 (6 bases). CDR1 is SGHRS and CDR2 is YFSETQ in the germline V gene. V was clipped by 6 bases and J by 2 bases, with 17 bases between them. The CDR3 sequence is 15 residues long. As DNA, the CDR3 is TGCGCCAGCAACACAGGGCCGACCATACAAGAGACCCAGTACTTC. Its protein is CASNTGPTIQETQYF.

V is TRBV9 and J is TRBJ2-1; 9 nucleotides match TRBD2. Germline values: CDR1 SGDLS, CDR2 YYNGEE. With 4 bases clipped from V and 4 bases from J, the junction kept 21 bases outside the gene matches. The CDR3 contains 20 residues. The CDR3 nucleotides are TGTGCCAGCAGCCCCACCCAACATATCCCAGCGGGAGGCCGGTACAATGAGCAGTTCTTC. This codes for CASSPTQHIPAGGRYNEQFF.

This clonotype was seen a handful of times. J is TRBJ2-2 and V is TRBV15, with 9 bases matching TRBD2. The V and J ends lost 6 bases and 4 bases, in that order; junction bases with no gene match: 12. The CDR3 has 17 amino acids. CDR1 is LNHNV, CDR2 YYDKDF, per germline (reference sequence). This CDR3 is CATRKTGAAGGTGELFF. CDR3 DNA sequence: TGTGCCACCAGGAAGACAGGCGCAGCGGGGGGCACCGGGGAGCTGTTTTTT.

This clonotype occurred a few times. This chain links TRBV6-1 with TRBJ2-2; unclear D gene. This CDR3 contains 13 residues. V dropped 6 bases and J dropped 0 bases, with 5 bases sitting between them. Looked up from germline, CDR1 is MNHNS and CDR2 is SASEGT. The CDR3 protein is CASRQTNTGELFF. The CDR3 nucleotides are TGTGCCAGCAGACAGACGAACACCGGGGAGCTGTTTTTT.

CDR3 residues: CSAMDSPGPQHF. CDR3 DNA sequence: TGCAGTGCTATGGACAGCCCAGGGCCCCAGCATTTT. This chain uses TRBV20-1 with TRBJ1-5, with D maybe TRBD1 (6 bases). This CDR3 comprises 12 residues. Trimming pared 4 bases from V and 9 bases from J, leaving 13 bases between. Germline V gives CDR1 DFQATT, CDR2 SNEGSKA (reference sequence).

The CDR3 is CSARDTGLRYYEQYF. The CDR3 DNA is TGCAGTGCTAGAGATACCGGGCTGCGTTACTACGAGCAGTACTTC. V and J are TRBV20-1 and TRBJ2-7; D remains ambiguous. Trimming stripped 0 bases from V and 3 bases from J, with 15 bases between. Germline assignment: CDR1 DFQATT and CDR2 SNEGSKA (reference sequence). There are 15 residues in the CDR3.

The V and J genes are TRBV7-2 and TRBJ2-7; possible D gene TRBD1, 6 bases. Trimming cost V 0 bases and J 1 base, with 16 bases left between them. Germline V gene lookup returns CDR1 SGHTA and CDR2 FQGNSA. The CDR3 consists of 17 residues. CDR3 sequence (DNA): TGTGCCAGCAGCTTAGCGGTCCTCGGGACAAATTCCTACGAGCAGTACTTC. Protein sequence: CASSLAVLGTNSYEQYF.

This rearrangement joins TRBV21-1 to TRBJ2-7; whether TRBD1, the table's D call, matches the DNA was not checked. TRBV21-1 is labeled a pseudogene. This CDR3 has 14 amino acids. The CDR3, as DNA: TGTGCCAGCAGCAAAGAGAGGACAGGGACCGAGCAGTCCTTC. Translation: CASSKERTGTEQSF.

The V and J genes are TRBV4-1 and TRBJ2-1; D not certain. CDR1 is MGHRA, CDR2 YSYEKL, per germline. Trimming stripped 1 base from V and 7 bases from J, with 17 bases between. The CDR3 contains 16 residues. As DNA, the CDR3 is TGCGCCAGCAGCCAAGTCTCAGGCAGCCTCGGTAATGAGCAGTTCTTC. Residues: CASSQVSGSLGNEQFF.

This chain links TRBV7-9 with TRBJ2-7; 8 positions agree with TRBD2. The CDR3 has 12 amino acids. With 7 bases clipped from V and 5 bases from J, the junction kept 4 bases outside the gene matches. Germline-derived CDR1 and CDR2 are SEHNR and FQNEAQ (reference sequence). This chain's CDR3 is CASNHGGDEQYF. The CDR3 DNA is TGTGCCAGCAACCACGGGGGGGACGAGCAGTACTTC.

The rearrangement uses TRBV29-1 and TRBJ2-7; D uncertain. The CDR3 consists of 10 residues. Trimming took off 6 bases at V and 5 bases at J, with 8 bases between the two ends. CDR1 SQVTM and CDR2 ANQGSEA come from the germline V gene. The CDR3 spells CSVAQNEQYF. The CDR3 nucleotides read TGCAGCGTGGCACAAAACGAGCAGTACTTC.

The sample holds one count of this clonotype. V usage is TRBV27 and J usage is TRBJ2-5, with D possibly being TRBD2 (5 bases). V lost 3 bases, J lost 1 base, and 12 bases lay in between. The CDR3 contains 15 residues. Germline CDR1 reads MNHEY; CDR2 reads SMNVEV (reference sequence). CDR3 in amino acids: CASSFGVSAQETQYF. The CDR3 nucleotides read TGTGCCAGCAGTTTCGGGGTTAGCGCCCAAGAGACCCAGTACTTC.

This clonotype was found many times. A read error may produce the germline difference seen at one junction end. The chain joins TRBV5-1 to TRBJ2-3; D ambiguous. Germline loops: CDR1 SGHRS, CDR2 YFSETQ. The CDR3 runs 12 residues. This chain's CDR3 is CASSLETDTQYF. The CDR3 bases are TGTGCCAGCAGTTTAGAGACAGATACGCAGTATTTT.

V is TRBV12-3 or TRBV12-4 and J is TRBJ2-5, with TRBD2 matching 9 bases. The CDR3 sequence is 14 residues long. V lost 6 bases and J lost 4; bases outside the gene matches: 6. The CDR3 DNA is TGTGCCAGCAGGAAGCGGGAGGCAGGAGAGACCCAGTACTTC. Translated: CASRKREAGETQYF.